Below are 19 T cell receptor beta chains sequenced from a single sample in a study of radiation and T cells in renal cell carcinoma. Noted treatment: treatment-naive control, cytoreductive nephrectomy. Produced via immunoSEQ multiplex PCR; TCRdb's table is partial and in-frame only. Of some 20,000 clones detected, around 63% appear once; the ten largest clones hold around a third. The source material was tumor tissue, sampled from a patient whose treatment was nephrectomy without radiotherapy. All receptors derive from a man aged 45-60 years with renal cell carcinoma.

The V and J genes are TRBV30 and TRBJ2-2, with D perhaps TRBD2 (6 bases). The CDR3 covers 14 residues. V dropped 1 base and J dropped 7 bases, with 13 bases sitting between them. Germline lookup yields CDR1 GTSNPN and CDR2 SVGIG (reference sequence). CDR3 protein: CAWSETRYGGELFF. The CDR3 DNA follows: TGTGCCTGGAGTGAGACTAGATACGGCGGGGAGCTGTTTTTT.

This clone was picked up a small number of times. Here the CDR3 reads CASSLTGFGEQYF. CDR3 nucleotides: TGTGCCAGCAGTCTGACAGGGTTTGGGGAGCAGTACTTC. The rearrangement joins TRBV2 to TRBJ2-7; 7 bases align to TRBD1. The CDR3 sequence is 13 residues long. From germline, CDR1 is SNHLY and CDR2 FYNNEI. V trimming: 5 bases; J trimming: 7 bases; junction bases outside the gene matches: 8.

The chain employs TRBV5-1 and TRBJ2-2, with TRBD1 identical over 7 bases. Germline lookup yields CDR1 SGHRS and CDR2 YFSETQ. V shed 1 base, J shed 3 bases, and the junction held 3 bases outside the gene matches. This CDR3 region has 15 residues. As DNA, the CDR3 is TGCGCCAGCAGCTTGTTAACAGGGGACACCGGGGAGCTGTTTTTT. Translated: CASSLLTGDTGELFF.

This clone was recorded only once. The chain joins TRBV11-2 to TRBJ1-5; D possibly corresponds to TRBD1 (5 bases). This CDR3 contains 15 residues. V lost 0 bases and J lost 1, with 7 bases in between. The germline V gene encodes CDR1 SGHAT and CDR2 FQNNGV. The CDR3 loop is CASSLDWGSNQPQHF. DNA for the CDR3: TGTGCCAGCAGCTTAGATTGGGGGAGCAATCAGCCCCAGCATTTT.

This rearrangement joins TRBV29-1 to TRBJ1-3, with D possibly TRBD1 on 5 matching bases. Trimming left V 4 bases short and J 1 base short, with 11 bases between. From germline, CDR1 is SQVTM and CDR2 ANQGSEA. There are 14 residues in the CDR3. CDR3 in DNA: TGCAGCGTTGCTAGGGGCTTGTCTGGAAACACCATATATTTT. Translated, it gives CSVARGLSGNTIYF. The full variable domain, its missing parts supplied by reference TRBV29-1 and TRBJ1-3, is SAVISQKPSRDICQRGTSLTIQCQVDSQVTMMFWYRQQPGQSLTLIATANQGSEATYESGFVIDKFPISRPNLTFSTLTVSNMSPEDSSIYLCSVARGLSGNTIYFGEGSWLTVV.

The sample holds a few counts of this clone. The chain links TRBV19 to TRBJ2-1, with D possibly TRBD2 on 6 matching bases. Germline values: CDR1 LNHDA, CDR2 SQIVND (reference sequence). V was trimmed by 5 bases and J by 5 bases, leaving 16 bases between them. The CDR3 sequence is 15 residues long. The CDR3 coding sequence is TGTGCCAGTAGTCGACTCCGGGGAGGAAACAATGAGCAGTTCTTC. As protein: CASSRLRGGNNEQFF.

The chain couples TRBV19 to TRBJ1-5; D gene ambiguous. Germline-derived CDR1 and CDR2 are LNHDA and SQIVND (reference sequence). The CDR3 has 16 amino acids. V dropped 2 bases and J dropped 0 bases, with 11 bases sitting between them. CDR3 sequence reads: CASSISTHYSNQPQHF. The CDR3 DNA reads as TGTGCCAGTAGTATAAGTACCCATTATAGCAATCAGCCCCAGCATTTT.

V is TRBV25-1 and J is TRBJ2-2; D possibly corresponds to TRBD1 (5 bases). This CDR3 has 15 amino acids. Germline V gives CDR1 MGHDK, CDR2 SYGVNS. The germline V and J ends were trimmed by 4 bases and 0 bases, with 9 bases remaining between them. The CDR3, as DNA: TGTGCCAGCAGTGGTTTAGGGGCGAACACCGGGGAGCTGTTTTTT. As protein: CASSGLGANTGELFF. Using reference TRBV25-1 and TRBJ2-2 for the parts outside the CDR3, the full variable domain is EADIYQTPRYLVIGTGKKITLECSQTMGHDKMYWYQQDPGMELHLIHYSYGVNSTEKGDLSSESTVSRIRTEHFPLTLESARPSHTSQYLCASSGLGANTGELFFGEGSRLTVL.

The V call is TRBV5-1, the J call TRBJ1-2, with D possibly matching TRBD1 (6 bases). The germline V gene encodes CDR1 SGHRS and CDR2 YFSETQ. This CDR3 spans 17 amino acids. Trimming pared 4 bases from V and 8 bases from J, leaving 27 bases between. CDR3 in amino acids: CASSRSTTGQPTRGYTF. CDR3 DNA sequence: TGCGCCAGCAGCCGCTCAACAACGGGACAACCGACTCGGGGCTACACCTTC.

The chain couples TRBV19 to TRBJ1-1; 9 bases agree with TRBD1. The CDR3 loop spans 16 amino acids. The J segment lost 0 bases and the V segment lost 4 bases, leaving 6 bases of the junction unmatched. Germline lookup yields CDR1 LNHDA and CDR2 SQIVND (reference sequence). Written as DNA, the CDR3 is TGTGCCAGTAGTAAGACAGGGGGTGCGATGAACACTGAAGCTTTCTTT. It translates to CASSKTGGAMNTEAFF.

The V and J genes are TRBV7-2 and TRBJ1-2; TRBD1 is a possible D gene (5 bases). Trimming pared 4 bases from V and 8 bases from J, leaving 17 bases between. This CDR3 has 14 residues. The germline CDR1 and CDR2 sequences are SGHTA and FQGNSA. The CDR3 loop is CASSSRAFSGGYTF. DNA for the CDR3: TGTGCCAGCAGCTCCCGGGCATTTTCAGGGGGCTACACCTTC.

This chain joins TRBV7-2 and TRBJ2-7; 7 bases are shared with TRBD1. V lost 7 bases to trimming and J lost 6 bases; unmatched junction nucleotides: 12. Germline CDR1 and CDR2: SGHTA and FQGNSA. This CDR3 contains 14 residues. Written as DNA, the CDR3 is TGTGCCAGCAACAGAGGGGCAGGGGGTTTCGAGCAGTACTTC. Translating it yields CASNRGAGGFEQYF.

This chain connects TRBV6-5 to TRBJ1-5, with D uncertain. This CDR3 spans 14 amino acids. The V and J ends lost 0 bases and 0 bases respectively, with 3 bases between them. Germline V gene sequence: CDR1 MNHEY, CDR2 SVGAGI. The CDR3 is CASSYSHSNQPQHF. The CDR3 coding sequence is TGTGCCAGCAGTTACTCGCATAGCAATCAGCCCCAGCATTTT.

The rearrangement uses TRBV29-1 and TRBJ2-2; D possibly corresponds to TRBD1 (6 bases). Germline V gene data show CDR1 as SQVTM and CDR2 as ANQGSEA. This CDR3 is built from 14 residues. V was cut by 5 bases and J by 2 bases, with 12 bases left in between. CDR3 sequence: CSVFGTLNTGELFF. The CDR3 region has the DNA TGCAGCGTTTTCGGGACACTTAACACCGGGGAGCTGTTTTTT.

This clone was detected once. The chain uses TRBV9 and TRBJ1-3; D not certain. V lost 5 bases and J 4 bases, leaving 13 bases between the germline ends. Germline V gene data show CDR1 as SGDLS and CDR2 as YYNGEE. This CDR3 is 14 amino acids long. The CDR3 DNA is TGTGCCAGCAGGCCAGCACTTGGGGGAAACACCATATATTTT. Protein product: CASRPALGGNTIYF. The whole variable domain, filled in from reference TRBV9 and TRBJ1-3, reads DSGVTQTPKHLITATGQRVTLRCSPRSGDLSVYWYQQSLDQGLQFLIQYYNGEERAKGNILERFSAQQFPDLHSELNLSSLELGDSALYFCASRPALGGNTIYFGEGSWLTVV.

At least ten counts were recorded for this clone. J is TRBJ1-2 and V is TRBV9; tentatively, D is TRBD1 (6 bases). CDR1 and CDR2 (germline): SGDLS, YYNGEE. The CDR3 sequence is 17 residues long. With 3 bases removed from V and 3 bases from J, the gap between germline ends came to 21 bases. CDR3 in amino acids: CASSEGTKDSDYYGYTF. The CDR3, as DNA: TGTGCCAGCAGCGAGGGTACCAAGGACAGCGATTACTATGGCTACACCTTC.

This clone qualifies as large. The chain carries TRBV29-1 and TRBJ2-7; weak D call: TRBD1 (5 bases). CDR1 is SQVTM and CDR2 is ANQGSEA in the germline V gene. The germline V and J ends were trimmed by 7 bases and 3 bases, with 13 bases remaining between them. This CDR3 comprises 12 residues. The CDR3 sequence: CSARTRLYEQYF. The CDR3 region has the DNA TGCAGCGCCCGGACACGACTCTACGAGCAGTACTTC.

The chain employs TRBV4-2 and TRBJ2-5; 7 nucleotides align to TRBD1. The V gene end was trimmed by 4 bases and the J gene end by 7 bases; junction bases not matched to a gene: 15. Germline CDR1 is LGHNA and CDR2 is YNFKEQ. The CDR3 length is 16 residues. CDR3 in DNA: TGTGCCAGCAGCCCACCCGAGAGGGGGCTCGGAGGGACCCAGTACTTC. This encodes CASSPPERGLGGTQYF.

This clone was recorded only once. This chain joins TRBV13 and TRBJ1-2; D is uncertain. Germline assignment: CDR1 PRHDT and CDR2 FYEKMQ (reference sequence). The CDR3 spans 10 residues. V was trimmed by 6 bases and J by 5 bases, leaving 4 bases between them. The CDR3 loop reads CASSEYGYTF. The CDR3 nucleotides are TGTGCCAGCAGTGAGTATGGCTACACCTTC.